The rows below give T cell receptor beta chains drawn from one sample of a study of cytomegalovirus exposure and HLA in healthy donors. Measured with immunoSEQ multiplex PCR; TCRdb has only the in-frame clones, and not every one. The table records some 160,000 clones, roughly 62% of them present only once. Sequencing was performed on PBMCs. The receptors shown here come from a man in his 60s in good health and CMV-seronegative. The CDR3 runs from the conserved cysteine through the conserved F or W.

>TRBV4-3|TRBJ2-2
CASSPRSGSSTGELFF
>TRBV9|TRBJ1-1
CASSLTTGDGTEAFF
>TRBV19|TRBJ1-5
CASSIGLRRGSYSNQPQHF
>TRBV9|TRBJ2-1
CASNSLGGGPSEQFF
>TRBV27|TRBJ1-4
CASSSPFHEKLFF
>TRBV5-1|TRBJ2-7
CASSSPGRYEQYF
>TRBV28|TRBJ2-7
CASSRGAYEQYF
>TRBV7-9|TRBJ1-1
CASLQGWTEAFF
>TRBV9|TRBJ2-7
CASSEPGQGDHEQYF
>TRBV23-1|TRBJ2-7
CASSHLGQGSEQYF
>TRBV5-6|TRBJ2-2
CASSLVQDTGELFF
>TRBV10-3|TRBJ2-7
CAIRPGSVYEQYF
>TRBV5-4|TRBJ1-2
CASSPGGARGLYGYTF
>TRBV5-1|TRBJ2-3
CASSPGLDVDTQYF
>TRBV28|TRBJ1-3
CASSFSGRASGNTIYF
>TRBV28|TRBJ1-2
CASSTLGQRTGYGYTF
>TRBV29-1|TRBJ2-2
CSGTKRGTGELFF
>TRBV5-1|TRBJ2-5
CASSRQETQYF
>TRBV7-2|TRBJ2-3
CASSWRVLADTQYF
>TRBV19|TRBJ1-5
CASSSPLRAFGSNQPQHF
>TRBV5-6|TRBJ1-1
CASSLDAGWGTEAFF
>TRBV11-1|TRBJ2-3
CASSLSWPFTDTQYF
>TRBV28|TRBJ1-1
CASSPRTGNFEAFF
>TRBV10-2|TRBJ2-7
CASSLRDRVSEQYF
>TRBV7-8|TRBJ2-7
CASSPSTYEQYF
>TRBV14|TRBJ2-5
CASSPLLAGAETQYF
>TRBV10-3|TRBJ2-5
CASRSMETQYF
>TRBV27|TRBJ1-1
CASSLSTGWGAFF
>TRBV19|TRBJ1-2
CASLLSWGLANYGYTF